The source of this TCR beta chain is a study of T cell responses to AZD1222 COVID-19 vaccine. In the study overall: Pooling was applied to second doses at about 4 or about 12 weeks. General observations from the study: Repertoire samples came only from after the peak T cell response. The CD4 TCRs associated with vaccination extended across spike and predominated at 160-218 and 743-854. Donors were largely white British and mainly female; clonal diversity was possibly underestimated.

In this sample, this clone turned up a few times. Its antigen is as yet unknown. The CDR3 consists of 15 residues. CDR1 SNHLY and CDR2 FYNNEI come from the germline V gene. Deletions cut 1 base from V and 0 bases from J, with 7 bases between. Profiled with immunoSEQ multiplex PCR; TCRdb holds only in-frame clones, not every one. The sample records 80,000 to 95,000 clones, approximately 78% being singletons. The chain has TRBV2 and TRBJ1-3; D ambiguous. Specimen: peripheral blood, collected on day 0 of AZD1222 vaccination. This receptor was taken from an adult in good health. The DNA for the CDR3 is TGTGCCAGCAGTGAAGAGGCCAGCTCTGGAAACACCATATATTTT. Its protein is CASSEEASSGNTIYF.